This T cell receptor beta chain was observed in a study of vaccination effects on CD4 cells after COVID-19. Overall study: Samples were taken post-vaccine, and their median timing was 72 days after the second dose.

Sequencing followed a ViraFEST assay step that expanded antigen-specific CD4+ T cells with viral peptide pools. The authors isolated CD4+ T cells after roughly eleven days of culture. The vaccine given was either BNT162b2 or mRNA-1273, in two doses. IL-2 at roughly 9.7 IU/ml and peptides at around 10 ug/ml were added to cultured PBMC, about 1.8 million per well. Sequencing used immunoSEQ multiplex PCR; TCRdb keeps in-frame clones, though not all of them. The table records 15,000 to 20,000 clones, 75% to 80% of them present only once. As to this clone: Its antigen is not identified.

The material sequenced was CD4+ T cells from PBMCs cultured with HCoV-NL63 spike peptides, taken after COVID-19 vaccination. This sequence was found in a human donor who received a COVID-19 vaccine.

CDR3 protein: CASSPPGGVYEQYF. The CDR3 nucleotides read TGTGCCAGCAGTCCCCCGGGGGGGGTCTACGAGCAGTACTTC. The rearrangement uses TRBV6-6 and TRBJ2-7; 8 nucleotides align to TRBD2. The CDR3 covers 14 residues. The germline gives CDR1 MNHNY, CDR2 SVGAGI (reference sequence). Trimming at V came to 5 bases and at J to 3 bases, leaving 6 bases not matched to a gene.